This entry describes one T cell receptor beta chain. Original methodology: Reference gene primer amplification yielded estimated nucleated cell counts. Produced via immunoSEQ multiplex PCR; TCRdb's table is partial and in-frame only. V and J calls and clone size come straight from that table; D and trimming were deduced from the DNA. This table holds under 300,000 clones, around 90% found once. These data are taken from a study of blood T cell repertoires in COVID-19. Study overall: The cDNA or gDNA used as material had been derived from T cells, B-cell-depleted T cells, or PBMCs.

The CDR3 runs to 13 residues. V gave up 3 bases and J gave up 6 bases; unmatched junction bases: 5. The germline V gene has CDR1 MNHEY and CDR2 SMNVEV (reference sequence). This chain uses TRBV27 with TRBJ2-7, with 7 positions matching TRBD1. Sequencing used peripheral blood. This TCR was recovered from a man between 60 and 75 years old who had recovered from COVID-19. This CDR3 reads CASSFRGLVEQYF. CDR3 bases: TGTGCCAGCAGTTTCAGGGGGTTGGTCGAGCAGTACTTC.